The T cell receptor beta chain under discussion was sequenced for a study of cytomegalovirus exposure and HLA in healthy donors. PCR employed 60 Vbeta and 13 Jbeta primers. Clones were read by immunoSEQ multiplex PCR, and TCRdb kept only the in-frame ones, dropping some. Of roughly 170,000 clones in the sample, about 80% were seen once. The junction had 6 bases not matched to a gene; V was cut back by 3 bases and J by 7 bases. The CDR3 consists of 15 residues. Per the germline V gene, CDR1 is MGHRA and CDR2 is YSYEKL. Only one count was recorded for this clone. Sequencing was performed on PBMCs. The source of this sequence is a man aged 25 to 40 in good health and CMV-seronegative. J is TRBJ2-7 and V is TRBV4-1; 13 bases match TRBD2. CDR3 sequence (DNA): TGCGCCAGCAGCCACGGACTAGCGGGAGAGGAGGAGCAGTACTTC. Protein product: CASSHGLAGEEEQYF.